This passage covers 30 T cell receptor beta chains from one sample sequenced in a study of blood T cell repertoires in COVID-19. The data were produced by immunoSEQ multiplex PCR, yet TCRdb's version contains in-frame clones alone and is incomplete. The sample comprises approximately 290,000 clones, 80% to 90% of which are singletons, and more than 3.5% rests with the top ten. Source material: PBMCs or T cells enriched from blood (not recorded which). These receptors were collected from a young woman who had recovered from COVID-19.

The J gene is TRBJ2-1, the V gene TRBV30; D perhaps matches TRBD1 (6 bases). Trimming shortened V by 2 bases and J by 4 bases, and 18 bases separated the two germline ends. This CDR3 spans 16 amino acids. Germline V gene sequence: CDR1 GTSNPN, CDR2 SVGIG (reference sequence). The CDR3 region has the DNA TGTGCCTGGAGTCTACGTACCGGGACATTATACAATGAGCAGTTCTTC. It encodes CAWSLRTGTLYNEQFF.

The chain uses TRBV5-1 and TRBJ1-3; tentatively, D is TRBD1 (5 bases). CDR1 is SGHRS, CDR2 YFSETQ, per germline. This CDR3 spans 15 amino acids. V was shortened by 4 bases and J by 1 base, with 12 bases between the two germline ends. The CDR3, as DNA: TGCGCCAGCAGCCCGGGGACTCAATCTGGAAACACCATATATTTT. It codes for CASSPGTQSGNTIYF.

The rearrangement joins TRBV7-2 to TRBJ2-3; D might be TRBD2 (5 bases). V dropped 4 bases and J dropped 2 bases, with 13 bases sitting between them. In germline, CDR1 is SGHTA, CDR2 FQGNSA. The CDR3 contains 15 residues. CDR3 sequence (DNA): TGTGCCAGCAGCTCGGACTGGACGTACACAGATACGCAGTATTTT. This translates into CASSSDWTYTDTQYF.

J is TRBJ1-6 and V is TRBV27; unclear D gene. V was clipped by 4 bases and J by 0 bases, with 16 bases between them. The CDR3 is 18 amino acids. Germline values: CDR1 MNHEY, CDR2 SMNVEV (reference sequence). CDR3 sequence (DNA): TGTGCCAGCAGTTCCTTAGGGCGGGGATTCTCCTATAATTCACCCCTCCACTTT. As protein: CASSSLGRGFSYNSPLHF.

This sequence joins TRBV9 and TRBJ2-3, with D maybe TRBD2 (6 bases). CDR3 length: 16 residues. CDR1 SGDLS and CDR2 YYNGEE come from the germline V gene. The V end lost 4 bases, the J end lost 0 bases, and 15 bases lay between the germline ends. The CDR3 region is CASSSEMGLSTDTQYF. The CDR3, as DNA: TGTGCCAGCAGCTCAGAGATGGGACTTAGCACAGATACGCAGTATTTT.

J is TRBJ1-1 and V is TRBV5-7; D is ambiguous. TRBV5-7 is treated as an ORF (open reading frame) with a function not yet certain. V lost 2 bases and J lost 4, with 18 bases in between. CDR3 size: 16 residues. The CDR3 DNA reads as TGTGCCAGCAGCTTTTCCTGCCCCGGGGAGAGCACTGAAGCTTTCTTT. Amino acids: CASSFSCPGESTEAFF.

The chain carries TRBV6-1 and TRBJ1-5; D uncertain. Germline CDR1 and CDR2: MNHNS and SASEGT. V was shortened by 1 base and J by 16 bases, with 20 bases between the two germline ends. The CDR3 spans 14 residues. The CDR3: CASSEEGGAWRHHF. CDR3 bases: TGTGCCAGCAGTGAAGAGGGAGGAGCGTGGCGGCATCATTTT.

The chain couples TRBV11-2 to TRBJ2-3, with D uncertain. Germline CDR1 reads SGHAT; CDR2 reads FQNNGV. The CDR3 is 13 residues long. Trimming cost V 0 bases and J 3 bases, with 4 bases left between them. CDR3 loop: CASSLDLTDTQYF. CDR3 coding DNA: TGTGCCAGCAGCTTAGATCTGACAGATACGCAGTATTTT.

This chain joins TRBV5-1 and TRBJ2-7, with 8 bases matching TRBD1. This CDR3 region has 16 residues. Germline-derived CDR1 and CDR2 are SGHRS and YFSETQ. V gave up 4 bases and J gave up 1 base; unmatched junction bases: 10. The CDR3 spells CASSKWDRTLSYEQYF. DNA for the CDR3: TGCGCCAGCAGCAAATGGGACAGGACTCTTTCCTACGAGCAGTACTTC.

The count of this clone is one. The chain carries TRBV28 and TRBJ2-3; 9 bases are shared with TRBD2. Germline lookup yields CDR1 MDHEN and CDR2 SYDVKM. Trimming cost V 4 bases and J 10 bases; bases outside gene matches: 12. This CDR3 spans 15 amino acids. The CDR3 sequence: CASSSGGLAGRAQYF. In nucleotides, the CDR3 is TGTGCCAGCAGTTCGGGGGGGCTAGCGGGAAGGGCGCAGTATTTT.

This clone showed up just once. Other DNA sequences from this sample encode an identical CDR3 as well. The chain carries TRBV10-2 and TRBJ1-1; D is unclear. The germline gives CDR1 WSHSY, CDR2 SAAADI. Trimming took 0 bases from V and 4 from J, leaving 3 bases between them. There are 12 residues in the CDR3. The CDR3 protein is CASSESRTEAFF. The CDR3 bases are TGCGCCAGCAGTGAGTCCCGCACTGAAGCTTTCTTT.

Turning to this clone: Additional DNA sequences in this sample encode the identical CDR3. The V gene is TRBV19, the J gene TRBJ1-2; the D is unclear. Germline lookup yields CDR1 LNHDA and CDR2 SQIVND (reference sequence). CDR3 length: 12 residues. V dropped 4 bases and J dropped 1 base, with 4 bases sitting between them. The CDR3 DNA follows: TGTGCCAGTAGTACCAATAACTATGGCTACACCTTC. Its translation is CASSTNNYGYTF.

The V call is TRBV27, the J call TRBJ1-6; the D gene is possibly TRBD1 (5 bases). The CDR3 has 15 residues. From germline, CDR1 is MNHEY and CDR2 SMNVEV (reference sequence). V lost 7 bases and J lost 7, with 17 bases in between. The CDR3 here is CASNQRAGQNSPLHF. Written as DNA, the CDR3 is TGTGCCAGCAATCAGAGAGCAGGACAAAATTCACCCCTCCACTTT.

This CDR3 is CASSINPSEAYEQYF. The CDR3 DNA follows: TGCGCCAGCAGCATCAATCCCTCGGAGGCCTACGAGCAGTACTTC. This chain links TRBV5-1 with TRBJ2-7; weak D call: TRBD2 (5 bases). CDR1 and CDR2 (germline): SGHRS, YFSETQ. The V end was cut by 4 bases, the J end by 2 bases, with 16 bases between. The CDR3 runs to 15 residues. The full variable domain, rest sourced from reference TRBV5-1 and TRBJ2-7, is KAGVTQTPRYLIKTRGQQVTLSCSPISGHRSVSWYQQTPGQGLQFLFEYFSETQRNKGNFPGRFSGRQFSNSRSEMNVSTLELGDSALYLCASSINPSEAYEQYFGPGTRLTVT.

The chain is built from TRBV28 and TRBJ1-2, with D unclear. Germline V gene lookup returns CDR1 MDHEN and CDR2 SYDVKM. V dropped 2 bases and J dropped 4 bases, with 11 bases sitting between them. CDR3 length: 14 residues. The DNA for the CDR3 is TGTGCCAGCAGTTTAAATTCTCCGGGCTATGGCTACACCTTC. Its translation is CASSLNSPGYGYTF.

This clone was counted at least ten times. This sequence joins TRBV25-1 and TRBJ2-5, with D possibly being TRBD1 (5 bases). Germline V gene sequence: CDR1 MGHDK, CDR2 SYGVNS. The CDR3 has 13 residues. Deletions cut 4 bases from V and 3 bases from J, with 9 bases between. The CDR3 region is CASSGQYKETQYF. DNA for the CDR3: TGTGCCAGCAGTGGACAGTATAAAGAGACCCAGTACTTC.

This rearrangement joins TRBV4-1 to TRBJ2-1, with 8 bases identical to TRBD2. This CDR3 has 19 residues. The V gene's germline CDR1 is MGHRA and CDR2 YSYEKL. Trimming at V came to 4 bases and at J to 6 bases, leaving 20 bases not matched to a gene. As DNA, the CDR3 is TGCGCCAGCAGCCCACATGAGGGTAGCGGGATCTACTTGCTCAATGAGCAGTTCTTC. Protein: CASSPHEGSGIYLLNEQFF.

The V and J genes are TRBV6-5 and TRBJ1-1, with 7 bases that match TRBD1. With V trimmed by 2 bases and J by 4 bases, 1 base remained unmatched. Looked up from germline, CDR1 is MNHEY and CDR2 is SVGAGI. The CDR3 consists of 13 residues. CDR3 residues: CASSYTGATEAFF. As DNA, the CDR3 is TGTGCCAGCAGTTACACAGGGGCCACTGAAGCTTTCTTT.

For the CDR3, the DNA is TGCGCCAGCTTTCCGGGACAGGGGGTCACAGATACGCAGTATTTT. Encoded protein: CASFPGQGVTDTQYF. The chain combines TRBV5-1 with TRBJ2-3, with TRBD1 matching over 11 bases. After removal of 7 bases from V and 2 bases from J, the junction contained 6 bases not matched to a gene. This CDR3 contains 15 residues. Per germline, CDR1 SGHRS and CDR2 YFSETQ.

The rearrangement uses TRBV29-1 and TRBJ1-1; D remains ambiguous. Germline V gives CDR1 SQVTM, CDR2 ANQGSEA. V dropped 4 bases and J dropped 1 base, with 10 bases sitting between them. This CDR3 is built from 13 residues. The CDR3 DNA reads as TGCAGCGTTGCCGCTAGTAGGAACACTGAAGCTTTCTTT. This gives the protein CSVAASRNTEAFF. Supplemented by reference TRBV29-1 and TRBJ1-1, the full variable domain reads SAVISQKPSRDICQRGTSLTIQCQVDSQVTMMFWYRQQPGQSLTLIATANQGSEATYESGFVIDKFPISRPNLTFSTLTVSNMSPEDSSIYLCSVAASRNTEAFFGQGTRLTVV.

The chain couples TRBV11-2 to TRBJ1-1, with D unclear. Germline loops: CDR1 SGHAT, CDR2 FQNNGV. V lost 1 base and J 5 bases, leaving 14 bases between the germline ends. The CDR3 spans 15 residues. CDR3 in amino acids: CASSLVGRTRTEAFF. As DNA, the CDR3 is TGTGCCAGCAGCTTAGTGGGGAGGACGCGGACTGAAGCTTTCTTT.

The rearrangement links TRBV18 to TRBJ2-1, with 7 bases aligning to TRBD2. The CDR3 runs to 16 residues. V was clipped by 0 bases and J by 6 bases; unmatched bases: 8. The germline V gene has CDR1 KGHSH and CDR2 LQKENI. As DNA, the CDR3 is TGTGCCAGCTCACCACCGGGGAGCAGGGAGGGCAATGAGCAGTTCTTC. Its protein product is CASSPPGSREGNEQFF.

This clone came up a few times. CDR3 bases: TGTGCCAGCAGTCCGAGACAGGGGGCTTACCATGGCTACACCTTC. This codes for CASSPRQGAYHGYTF. V and J are TRBV25-1 and TRBJ1-2; TRBD1 agrees at 10 bases. Germline V CDR1 and CDR2: MGHDK, SYGVNS. The CDR3 is made up of 15 amino acids. The V and J ends lost 5 bases and 6 bases, in that order; junction bases with no gene match: 9.

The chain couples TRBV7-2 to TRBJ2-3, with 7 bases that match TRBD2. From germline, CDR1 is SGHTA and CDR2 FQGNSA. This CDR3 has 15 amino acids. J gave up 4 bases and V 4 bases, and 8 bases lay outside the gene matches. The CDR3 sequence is CASSSEGAGADTQYF. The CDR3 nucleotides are TGTGCCAGCAGCTCCGAGGGTGCGGGGGCAGATACGCAGTATTTT.

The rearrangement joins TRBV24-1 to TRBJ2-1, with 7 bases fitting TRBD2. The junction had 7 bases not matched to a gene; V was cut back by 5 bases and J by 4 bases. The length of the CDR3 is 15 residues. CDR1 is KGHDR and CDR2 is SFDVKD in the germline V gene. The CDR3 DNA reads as TGTGCCACCAGTGGAGGGCTAGCGGCATACAATGAGCAGTTCTTC. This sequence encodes CATSGGLAAYNEQFF.

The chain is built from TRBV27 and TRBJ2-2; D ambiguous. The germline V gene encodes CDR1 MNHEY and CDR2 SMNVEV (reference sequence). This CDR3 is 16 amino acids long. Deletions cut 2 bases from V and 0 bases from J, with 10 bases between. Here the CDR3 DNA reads TGTGCCAGCAGTTTAACGATACGGGCGAACACCGGGGAGCTGTTTTTT. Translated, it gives CASSLTIRANTGELFF.

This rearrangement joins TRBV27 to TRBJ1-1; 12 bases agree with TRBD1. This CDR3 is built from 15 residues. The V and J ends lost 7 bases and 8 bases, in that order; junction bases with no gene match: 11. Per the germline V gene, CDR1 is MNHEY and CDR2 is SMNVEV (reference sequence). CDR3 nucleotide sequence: TGTGCCAGCATTTGGGGGACAGGGGGCTATGCGGAAGCTTTCTTT. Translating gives CASIWGTGGYAEAFF.

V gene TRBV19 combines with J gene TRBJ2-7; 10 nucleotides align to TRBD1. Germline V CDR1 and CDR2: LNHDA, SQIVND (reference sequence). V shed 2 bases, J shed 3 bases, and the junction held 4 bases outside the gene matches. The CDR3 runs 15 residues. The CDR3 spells CASSIIRDRGYEQYF. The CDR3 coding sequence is TGTGCCAGTAGTATAATTCGGGACAGGGGCTACGAGCAGTACTTC.

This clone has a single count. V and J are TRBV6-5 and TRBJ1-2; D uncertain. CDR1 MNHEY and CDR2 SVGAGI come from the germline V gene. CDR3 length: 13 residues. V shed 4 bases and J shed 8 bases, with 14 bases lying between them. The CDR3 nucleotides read TGTGCCAGCAGTTCTAACGGGATAGGAGGCTACACCTTC. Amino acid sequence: CASSSNGIGGYTF.

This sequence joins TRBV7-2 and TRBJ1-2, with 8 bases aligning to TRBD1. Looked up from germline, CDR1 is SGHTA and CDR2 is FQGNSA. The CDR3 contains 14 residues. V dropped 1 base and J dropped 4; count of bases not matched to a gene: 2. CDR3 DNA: TGTGCCAGCAGCTTAGAACAGGGGGGCTATGGCTACACCTTC. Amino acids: CASSLEQGGYGYTF.